Shown below are 22 T cell receptor beta chains from a single sample sequenced in a study of cytomegalovirus exposure and HLA in healthy donors (dated by TCRdb to 2016 to 2017). Libraries were built with the immunoSEQ multiplex PCR assay. The multiplex PCR relied on a mix of 60 forward primers for TCR Vbeta segments and 13 reverse primers for TCR Jbeta segments. This immuneACCESS table, as held by TCRdb, lists in-frame sequences with V and J called but not all clones. Of the missing ones, under half trace to an unresolved V gene in checked studies; the others have no known cause. For this sample the table gives around 220,000 clones, of which about three quarters were detected only once. The top ten clones comprise less than 20% of the sample. Sequencing used PBMCs. These TCRs come from a man aged 40-55 years in good health and CMV-seronegative.

This clone was picked up one time. J is TRBJ2-2 and V is TRBV5-4; perhaps TRBD2 as D (6 bases). CDR3 size: 14 residues. Germline V lookup: CDR1 SGHNT, CDR2 YYREEE (reference sequence). V shed 7 bases and J shed 1 base, with 11 bases lying between them. The CDR3 here is CASAGTENTGELFF. The CDR3 DNA reads TGTGCCAGCGCCGGGACTGAGAACACCGGGGAGCTGTTTTTT.

CDR3 DNA: TGTGCCTGGATATCGACAGGGGATTCACCCCTCCACTTT. Translation: CAWISTGDSPLHF. This chain links TRBV30 with TRBJ1-6; 8 nucleotides match TRBD1. The CDR3 has 13 residues. Germline V lookup: CDR1 GTSNPN, CDR2 SVGIG (reference sequence). V trimming: 4 bases; J trimming: 8 bases; junction bases outside the gene matches: 4.

The rearrangement joins TRBV29-1 to TRBJ2-7; possible D gene TRBD2, 7 bases. V was clipped by 6 bases and J by 0 bases, with 12 bases between them. This CDR3 contains 13 residues. CDR1 SQVTM and CDR2 ANQGSEA come from the germline V gene. In nucleotides, the CDR3 is TGCAGCGTGAGGGGGGGATACTCCTACGAGCAGTACTTC. Translating it yields CSVRGGYSYEQYF.

The CDR3 bases are TGTGCCAGCAGCTTAACGGGACTAGCGGGACCCACAGATACGCAGTATTTT. Translated: CASSLTGLAGPTDTQYF. The V call is TRBV7-9, the J call TRBJ2-3; TRBD2 matches at 13 bases. Germline CDR1 and CDR2: SEHNR and FQNEAQ (reference sequence). The CDR3 length is 17 residues. V shed 2 bases, J shed 2 bases, and the junction held 4 bases outside the gene matches.

This clone has only one observation. The chain is built from TRBV7-2 and TRBJ2-3, with D unclear. From germline, CDR1 is SGHTA and CDR2 FQGNSA. The CDR3 sequence is 14 residues long. Trimming took 8 bases from V and 2 from J, leaving 14 bases between them. CDR3 DNA sequence: TGTGCCAGCGCTTCGCGGTGGTTCACAGATACGCAGTATTTT. Its protein product is CASASRWFTDTQYF.

This chain joins TRBV7-6 and TRBJ1-1; weak D call: TRBD1 (6 bases). Germline-derived CDR1 and CDR2 are SGHVS and FNYEAQ. The CDR3 totals 13 residues. With 5 bases removed from V and 0 bases from J, the gap between germline ends came to 7 bases. CDR3 loop: CASSTGMNTEAFF. The CDR3, as DNA: TGTGCCAGCAGCACAGGGATGAACACTGAAGCTTTCTTT.

The chain employs TRBV11-3 and TRBJ2-3, with 11 bases matching TRBD1. This CDR3 spans 14 amino acids. J was trimmed by 4 bases and V by 5 bases; bases with no gene match: 2. Germline V gene sequence: CDR1 SGHNT, CDR2 YENEEA. Here the CDR3 reads CASSRDRGADTQYF. The DNA of the CDR3 is TGTGCCAGCAGCAGGGACAGGGGGGCAGATACGCAGTATTTT.

This chain joins TRBV5-1 and TRBJ1-1, with 8 bases that match TRBD1. This CDR3 has 13 residues. The V gene end was trimmed by 7 bases and the J gene end by 1 base; junction bases not matched to a gene: 3. Per germline, CDR1 SGHRS and CDR2 YFSETQ. DNA for the CDR3: TGCGCCAGCCTTGGACAGGGGAACACTGAAGCTTTCTTT. Protein product: CASLGQGNTEAFF.

The chain combines TRBV25-1 with TRBJ2-3; TRBD2 aligns across 9 bases. The CDR3 is 15 amino acids. Per germline, CDR1 MGHDK and CDR2 SYGVNS. V dropped 8 bases and J dropped 2; count of bases not matched to a gene: 8. For the CDR3, the DNA is TGTGCCAGCTCCTTTGCGGGGGGGTACACAGATACGCAGTATTTT. It encodes CASSFAGGYTDTQYF.

The gene calls are TRBV5-5 and TRBJ2-7, with TRBD2 matching over 13 bases. CDR3 length: 18 residues. Germline CDR1 reads SGHKS; CDR2 reads YYEKEE (reference sequence). J lost 3 bases, V lost 4 bases, and 13 bases had no gene match. CDR3 sequence: CASSPIKPTSGRVYEQYF. DNA of the CDR3: TGTGCCAGCAGCCCGATCAAGCCCACTAGCGGGAGGGTCTACGAGCAGTACTTC.

CDR3 nucleotides: TGTGCCAGTAGTAGCCGGGGGAACAATGAGCAGTTCTTC. Residues: CASSSRGNNEQFF. The chain is built from TRBV19 and TRBJ2-1; maybe TRBD2 (6 bases). Trimming removed 4 bases at V and 5 bases at J, with 9 bases between. This CDR3 contains 13 residues. CDR1 and CDR2 (germline): LNHDA, SQIVND (reference sequence).

The chain is built from TRBV4-1 and TRBJ2-3; D is unclear. This CDR3 has 17 amino acids. The germline V gene has CDR1 MGHRA and CDR2 YSYEKL. V was clipped by 3 bases and J by 5 bases, with 21 bases between them. This CDR3 is CASSQPFPALAEDTQYF. CDR3 sequence (DNA): TGCGCCAGCAGCCAGCCATTCCCCGCCTTGGCGGAAGATACGCAGTATTTT.

The chain has TRBV7-9 and TRBJ2-7, with TRBD2 matching over 10 bases. The V segment lost 3 bases and the J segment 6 bases; nucleotides outside the gene matches: 11. Germline V gene sequence: CDR1 SEHNR, CDR2 FQNEAQ (reference sequence). This CDR3 has 16 residues. CDR3 sequence (DNA): TGTGCCAGCAGCTTCGCGTTGGCTAGCGGGGGTTCCGAGCAGTACTTC. The encoded protein is CASSFALASGGSEQYF.

The chain joins TRBV29-1 to TRBJ1-4, with TRBD1 matching over 8 bases. The CDR3 consists of 16 residues. CDR1 and CDR2 (germline): SQVTM, ANQGSEA. V lost 1 base to trimming and J lost 8 bases; unmatched junction nucleotides: 12. CDR3 in amino acids: CSVEGPIGTGVEKLFF. Here the CDR3 DNA reads TGCAGCGTTGAAGGCCCTATCGGGACAGGCGTCGAAAAACTGTTTTTT.

This clone was counted a single time. The chain is built from TRBV7-2 and TRBJ2-5, with TRBD2 identical over 7 bases. From germline, CDR1 is SGHTA and CDR2 FQGNSA. The CDR3 totals 14 residues. Unmatched junction bases numbered 4, after V lost 4 bases and J lost 2 bases. CDR3 bases: TGTGCCAGCAGCTCCCAGCGGGGACAAGAGACCCAGTACTTC. This sequence encodes CASSSQRGQETQYF.

The J gene is TRBJ2-1, the V gene TRBV5-1; possible D gene TRBD1, 5 bases. With 5 bases removed from V and 4 bases from J, the gap between germline ends came to 10 bases. The CDR3 loop spans 13 amino acids. Germline CDR1 and CDR2: SGHRS and YFSETQ. Written as DNA, the CDR3 is TGCGCCAGCAGGCAGGGTTCTTACAATGAGCAGTTCTTC. Protein: CASRQGSYNEQFF.

This sequence joins TRBV10-3 and TRBJ1-2; D is undetermined. Trimming took off 0 bases at V and 0 bases at J, with 8 bases between the two ends. This CDR3 has 15 amino acids. Germline loops: CDR1 ENHRY, CDR2 SYGVKD. CDR3 bases: TGTGCCATCAGTGAGTCAACGGAGCCTAACTATGGCTACACCTTC. It codes for CAISESTEPNYGYTF.

This rearrangement joins TRBV2 to TRBJ1-6; 7 bases fit TRBD1. V lost 4 bases and J lost 17; bases outside the gene matches: 5. The CDR3 consists of 11 residues. The germline gives CDR1 SNHLY, CDR2 FYNNEI. The CDR3 loop is CASSAAGGIHF. CDR3 DNA: TGTGCCAGCAGTGCGGCAGGGGGGATCCACTTT.

This chain uses TRBV27 with TRBJ2-1; 9 bases are shared with TRBD1. Germline assignment: CDR1 MNHEY and CDR2 SMNVEV (reference sequence). V was pared by 4 bases and J by 9 bases, with 10 bases of the junction left unmatched. The CDR3 consists of 15 residues. CDR3 bases: TGTGCCAGCAGTTCCTCGGGACAGGGATATACTGAGCAGTTCTTC. Protein: CASSSSGQGYTEQFF.

This chain links TRBV5-1 with TRBJ2-1; possibly TRBD2 for D (6 bases). The CDR3 covers 14 residues. Germline loops: CDR1 SGHRS, CDR2 YFSETQ. Trimming removed 4 bases at V and 6 bases at J, with 14 bases between. CDR3 DNA: TGCGCCAGCAGCGAGGGACTGAAAAGCAATGAGCAGTTCTTC. The encoded protein is CASSEGLKSNEQFF. Variable domain in full (rest from reference TRBV5-1 and TRBJ2-1): KAGVTQTPRYLIKTRGQQVTLSCSPISGHRSVSWYQQTPGQGLQFLFEYFSETQRNKGNFPGRFSGRQFSNSRSEMNVSTLELGDSALYLCASSEGLKSNEQFFGPGTRLTVL.

This clone was detected a few times. J is TRBJ2-7 and V is TRBV2; no firm D call. Deletions cut 4 bases from V and 1 base from J, with 11 bases between. The CDR3 covers 14 residues. Germline CDR1 and CDR2: SNHLY and FYNNEI. CDR3 bases: TGTGCCAGCAGTGGGCAGGTACCGTCCTACGAGCAGTACTTC. Its protein product is CASSGQVPSYEQYF.

The rearrangement joins TRBV25-1 to TRBJ1-3; tentatively, D is TRBD1 (6 bases). Trimming shortened V by 0 bases and J by 4 bases, and 10 bases separated the two germline ends. Germline CDR1 reads MGHDK; CDR2 reads SYGVNS. The CDR3 extends over 15 amino acids. This chain's CDR3 is CASSEYIGQGNTIYF. Written as DNA, the CDR3 is TGTGCCAGCAGTGAATATATAGGACAGGGAAACACCATATATTTT.